These 24 T cell receptor beta chains were all obtained from the same sample, sequenced in a study of identical twins. A single record per CDR3 protein comes from TCRdb applying MiXCR to the 5' RACE reads. The repertoire includes about 530,000 distinct CDR3 sequences, approximately 14% of them detected once, and nearly 0.45% sits in the top ten. The same data also went into a second study, on yellow fever vaccine responses in identical twins.

The sequenced sample was CD4+ T cells sorted from blood. All receptors come from a woman aged 18-29 years in good health.

This clonotype was picked up many times. The chain employs TRBV12-3 or TRBV12-4 and TRBJ2-5; 7 nucleotides align to TRBD1. CDR3 size: 16 residues. The junction had 17 bases not matched to a gene; V was cut back by 4 bases and J by 9 bases. The CDR3 loop is CASSSRTGAYGGAQYF. The CDR3 nucleotides are TGTGCCAGCAGTTCTCGGACAGGCGCCTATGGGGGTGCCCAGTACTTC.

This clonotype was seen repeatedly, ten times or more. The rearrangement joins TRBV7-2 to TRBJ2-1; unclear D gene. The V end was cut by 1 base, the J end by 6 bases, with 4 bases between. There are 12 residues in the CDR3. The germline V gene encodes CDR1 SGHTA and CDR2 FQGNSA. CDR3 amino acids: CASSLESNEQFF. CDR3 nucleotide sequence: TGTGCCAGCAGCTTAGAGTCCAATGAGCAGTTCTTC. Variable domain in full (rest from reference TRBV7-2 and TRBJ2-1): GAGVSQSPSNKVTEKGKDVELRCDPISGHTALYWYRQSLGQGLEFLIYFQGNSAPDKSGLPSDRFSAERTGGSVSTLTIQRTQQEDSAVYLCASSLESNEQFFGPGTRLTVL.

The genes are TRBV9 and TRBJ2-1; no clear D gene. CDR1 SGDLS and CDR2 YYNGEE come from the germline V gene. This CDR3 has 12 amino acids. V was clipped by 0 bases and J by 7 bases, with 5 bases between them. CDR3 coding DNA: TGTGCCAGCAGCGTAGCGTGGAATGAGCAGTTCTTC. It yields the protein CASSVAWNEQFF.

The V and J genes are TRBV24-1 and TRBJ2-5, with a tentative D call TRBD1 (5 bases). Germline assignment: CDR1 KGHDR and CDR2 SFDVKD. The CDR3 has 12 residues. Trimming took 4 bases from V and 4 from J, leaving 6 bases between them. The CDR3 DNA follows: TGTGCCACCAGTGAACAGGCAGAGACCCAGTACTTC. This gives the protein CATSEQAETQYF.

This clonotype was observed a handful of times. The chain couples TRBV2 to TRBJ2-1; D not certain. V was cut by 1 base and J by 7 bases, with 5 bases left in between. The CDR3 totals 12 residues. The germline V gene encodes CDR1 SNHLY and CDR2 FYNNEI. The chain's CDR3 is CASSEGQNEQFF. CDR3 in DNA: TGTGCCAGCAGTGAAGGTCAGAATGAGCAGTTCTTC. Variable domain in full (rest from reference TRBV2 and TRBJ2-1): EPEVTQTPSHQVTQMGQEVILRCVPISNHLYFYWYRQILGQKVEFLVSFYNNEISEKSEIFDDQFSVERPDGSNFTLKIRSTKLEDSAMYFCASSEGQNEQFFGPGTRLTVL.

The chain joins TRBV28 to TRBJ2-2, with TRBD2 matching 12 bases. The J segment lost 4 bases and the V segment lost 2 bases, leaving 5 bases of the junction unmatched. Germline assignment: CDR1 MDHEN and CDR2 SYDVKM. There are 17 residues in the CDR3. The CDR3 spells CASSLRRLAGVTGELFF. DNA of the CDR3: TGTGCCAGCAGTTTAAGGAGACTAGCGGGAGTCACCGGGGAGCTGTTTTTT.

This clonotype was found a few times. The chain is built from TRBV3-1 and TRBJ2-1; D is uncertain. This CDR3 comprises 17 residues. Germline V gene sequence: CDR1 LGHDT, CDR2 YNNKEL (reference sequence). V was pared by 3 bases and J by 7 bases, with 22 bases between. This chain's CDR3 is CASSHELSGSRANEQFF. The CDR3 DNA reads TGTGCCAGCAGCCACGAACTGTCCGGGTCAAGGGCTAATGAGCAGTTCTTC.

In this sample, this clonotype turned up a few times. This rearrangement joins TRBV6-1 to TRBJ2-1; 14 bases match TRBD2. CDR1 MNHNS and CDR2 SASEGT come from the germline V gene. Unmatched junction bases numbered 4, after V lost 4 bases and J lost 5 bases. The CDR3 is made up of 16 amino acids. The CDR3 reads CASSVRLAGGHNEQFF. The CDR3 region has the DNA TGTGCCAGCAGTGTAAGACTAGCGGGGGGGCACAATGAGCAGTTCTTC.

The rearrangement joins TRBV10-3 to TRBJ2-6, with 9 nucleotides matching TRBD2. The CDR3 contains 18 residues. Germline V CDR1 and CDR2: ENHRY, SYGVKD. Trimming took 6 bases from V and 0 from J; bases not matched to a gene: 9. This chain's CDR3 is CAIRTGTSLNSGANVLTF. CDR3 bases: TGTGCCATCAGGACCGGGACTAGCCTTAACTCTGGGGCCAACGTCCTGACTTTC.

The V and J genes are TRBV7-9 and TRBJ1-1; D is ambiguous. The CDR3 runs to 15 residues. The ends were cut back, 1 base at V and 0 bases at J, with 9 bases in the middle. CDR1 is SEHNR and CDR2 is FQNEAQ in the germline V gene (reference sequence). The CDR3 reads CASSLDGLMNTEAFF. CDR3 nucleotides: TGTGCCAGCAGCTTAGATGGCCTCATGAACACTGAAGCTTTCTTT.

The V call is TRBV2, the J call TRBJ1-6; maybe TRBD1 (6 bases). Germline lookup yields CDR1 SNHLY and CDR2 FYNNEI. There are 14 residues in the CDR3. The germline V and J ends were trimmed by 9 bases and 6 bases, with 15 bases remaining between them. The CDR3 sequence: CARGMGQPNSPLHF. The CDR3 DNA follows: TGTGCCAGAGGGATGGGACAACCTAATTCACCCCTCCACTTT.

The sample holds a few counts of this clonotype. This chain links TRBV11-2 with TRBJ2-7; D gene unclear. V was pared by 5 bases and J by 5 bases, with 16 bases between. The germline V gene encodes CDR1 SGHAT and CDR2 FQNNGV. The CDR3 sequence is 14 residues long. The DNA for the CDR3 is TGTGCCAGCAGCCTAAGCCAAGGGCGCCACGAGCAGTACTTC. This encodes CASSLSQGRHEQYF.

In its sample, this clonotype was seen a few times. This chain connects TRBV6-1 to TRBJ2-2; a possible D gene is TRBD2 (5 bases). The CDR3 is 15 amino acids. Germline V gene lookup returns CDR1 MNHNS and CDR2 SASEGT. Deletions cut 0 bases from V and 10 bases from J, with 15 bases between. The CDR3 DNA reads TGTGCCAGCAGTGAAGCGCTACTAGGGTATCAGGAGCTGTTTTTT. As protein: CASSEALLGYQELFF.

The sample holds a few counts of this clonotype. The chain has TRBV5-1 and TRBJ2-7, with TRBD1 as a possible D gene (6 bases). The V end was cut by 1 base, the J end by 7 bases, with 15 bases between. In germline, CDR1 is SGHRS, CDR2 YFSETQ. The CDR3 length is 14 residues. CDR3 in amino acids: CASSLRGREEEQYF. The DNA for the CDR3 is TGCGCCAGCAGCTTGAGGGGGAGAGAAGAAGAGCAGTACTTC.

Details on this clonotype: Given the absence of the conserved phenylalanine or tryptophan at the CDR3 end, a read error is likely. J is TRBJ2-5 and V is TRBV20-1; 8 bases align to TRBD2. V lost 6 bases and J lost 4; bases outside the gene matches: 7. Germline lookup yields CDR1 DFQATT and CDR2 SNEGSKA (reference sequence). This CDR3 spans 13 amino acids. DNA for the CDR3: TGCAGTGCCCCGGGGGGGGGGCGAGAGACCCAGTACCTC. Encoded protein: CSAPGGGRETQYL.

This clonotype was detected only a few times. This chain connects TRBV28 to TRBJ2-5, with D tentatively TRBD2 (6 bases). Germline V gene sequence: CDR1 MDHEN, CDR2 SYDVKM. CDR3 length: 13 amino acids. Trimming removed 6 bases at V and 5 bases at J, with 13 bases between. The CDR3 bases are TGTGCCAGCAGGGAGGGAGGAGTGGAGACCCAGTACTTC. It translates to CASREGGVETQYF.

Only a few counts were recorded for this clonotype. V gene TRBV29-1 combines with J gene TRBJ1-4; TRBD1 is a possible D gene (5 bases). The V gene lost 4 bases and the J gene lost 8 bases, with 17 bases spanning the gap. The CDR3 runs 14 residues. Germline assignment: CDR1 SQVTM and CDR2 ANQGSEA. The CDR3 sequence: CSVAKGEGNEKLFF. The CDR3 DNA sequence: TGCAGCGTTGCTAAAGGCGAGGGGAACGAAAAACTGTTTTTT.

This clonotype was recorded a few times. The genes are TRBV20-1 and TRBJ2-5, with D perhaps matching TRBD1 (5 bases). Germline values: CDR1 DFQATT, CDR2 SNEGSKA (reference sequence). V gave up 3 bases and J gave up 1 base, with 12 bases separating them. CDR3 length: 14 amino acids. The CDR3 DNA follows: TGCAGTGCTAGGGTAGGGGCTATCCAAGAGACCCAGTACTTC. Amino acids: CSARVGAIQETQYF.

J is TRBJ2-7 and V is TRBV27, with 7 bases fitting TRBD2. Trimming cost V 1 base and J 3 bases; bases outside gene matches: 6. CDR1 and CDR2 (germline): MNHEY, SMNVEV (reference sequence). The CDR3 consists of 15 residues. CDR3 loop: CASSLLPSGDYEQYF. In DNA, the CDR3 is TGTGCCAGCAGTTTATTACCTAGCGGAGACTACGAGCAGTACTTC.

This chain links TRBV11-2 with TRBJ2-3; the D is unclear. Trimming took off 1 base at V and 8 bases at J, with 10 bases between the two ends. From germline, CDR1 is SGHAT and CDR2 FQNNGV. The CDR3 covers 13 residues. In nucleotides, the CDR3 is TGTGCCAGCAGCTTAGGTACGCTTCGTACGCAGTATTTT. It specifies CASSLGTLRTQYF.

This clonotype was detected many times. The chain has TRBV12-3 or TRBV12-4 and TRBJ2-1; D not certain. The V end lost 3 bases, the J end lost 3 bases, and 12 bases lay between the germline ends. The CDR3 consists of 15 residues. CDR3 in amino acids: CASSLRQELYNEQFF. CDR3 DNA: TGTGCCAGCAGTTTGCGTCAGGAACTCTACAATGAGCAGTTCTTC.

This clonotype came up a few times. The chain is built from TRBV5-1 and TRBJ1-1; tentatively, D is TRBD1 (6 bases). Germline loops: CDR1 SGHRS, CDR2 YFSETQ. With 0 bases removed from V and 8 bases from J, the gap between germline ends came to 20 bases. The CDR3 has 16 residues. The CDR3 DNA reads TGCGCCAGCAGCTTGGCCAGACAGGACCCTTATCCAGAAGCTTTCTTT. Translation: CASSLARQDPYPEAFF.

In its sample, this clonotype was seen a few times. The rearrangement links TRBV2 to TRBJ2-2; the D gene is possibly TRBD2 (5 bases). With 4 bases removed from V and 4 bases from J, the gap between germline ends came to 13 bases. This CDR3 has 15 residues. Germline-derived CDR1 and CDR2 are SNHLY and FYNNEI. CDR3 DNA: TGTGCCAGCAGTGTGCTAAGCGGTGGCACCGGGGAGCTGTTTTTT. Translating it yields CASSVLSGGTGELFF. Looking up the rest from reference TRBV2 and TRBJ2-2 gives the full variable domain: EPEVTQTPSHQVTQMGQEVILRCVPISNHLYFYWYRQILGQKVEFLVSFYNNEISEKSEIFDDQFSVERPDGSNFTLKIRSTKLEDSAMYFCASSVLSGGTGELFFGEGSRLTVL.

This clonotype was seen a handful of times. The chain links TRBV4-1 to TRBJ2-5; a weak D match, TRBD2 (6 bases). The CDR3 totals 16 residues. The V gene lost 3 bases and the J gene lost 2 bases, with 16 bases spanning the gap. Germline V CDR1 and CDR2: MGHRA, YSYEKL. The chain's CDR3 is CASSHKGGAKQETQYF. The DNA for the CDR3 is TGCGCCAGCAGCCACAAGGGCGGGGCAAAACAAGAGACCCAGTACTTC.